These 26 T cell receptor beta chains originate from one sample sequenced in a study of T cell responses to AZD1222 COVID-19 vaccine. Sequencing used immunoSEQ multiplex PCR; TCRdb keeps in-frame clones, though not all of them. The table records 150,000 to 200,000 clones, more than 70% of them present only once. Sample: peripheral blood, taken 28 days after the second AZD1222 dose. Receptors originate from an adult who received the AZD1222 COVID-19 vaccine.

The chain uses TRBV3-1 (or the pseudogene TRBV3-2) and TRBJ2-7; weak D call: TRBD1 (6 bases). The germline gives CDR1 LGHDT, CDR2 YNNKEL (reference sequence). This CDR3 contains 14 residues. The ends were cut back, 6 bases at V and 0 bases at J, with 12 bases in the middle. CDR3 bases: TGTGCCAGCAGTCAAAACAGGGTCTCCTACGAGCAGTACTTC. This codes for CASSQNRVSYEQYF.

CDR3 sequence: CASSFPVADEQFF. The CDR3 nucleotides read TGTGCCAGCAGCTTCCCGGTTGCCGATGAGCAGTTCTTC. The chain recombines TRBV7-2 with TRBJ2-1, with D unclear. Per germline, CDR1 SGHTA and CDR2 FQGNSA. The CDR3 has 13 residues. V was shortened by 3 bases and J by 8 bases, with 11 bases between the two germline ends.

V is TRBV29-1 and J is TRBJ2-2, with D possibly matching TRBD1 (5 bases). CDR3 length equals 15 residues. Germline values: CDR1 SQVTM, CDR2 ANQGSEA. Trimming cost V 4 bases and J 5 bases, with 17 bases left between them. The DNA of the CDR3 is TGCAGCGTTGTAGTCCGCAGGGTTGGAACCGGGGAGCTGTTTTTT. It yields the protein CSVVVRRVGTGELFF.

The V gene is TRBV18, the J gene TRBJ1-6, with a tentative D call TRBD1 (5 bases). Trimming removed 4 bases at V and 9 bases at J, with 19 bases between. This CDR3 contains 16 residues. Germline-derived CDR1 and CDR2 are KGHSH and LQKENI. CDR3 residues: CASSHDSQARGSPLHF. The CDR3 DNA sequence: TGTGCCAGCTCACACGACAGTCAAGCAAGGGGTTCACCCCTCCACTTT.

The chain couples TRBV7-2 to TRBJ2-7; TRBD2 matches 11 bases. The junction had 10 bases not matched to a gene; V was cut back by 4 bases and J by 2 bases. The CDR3 loop spans 17 amino acids. Germline V gene data show CDR1 as SGHTA and CDR2 as FQGNSA. CDR3 residues: CASSSLQLAGGPYEQYF. CDR3 nucleotides: TGTGCCAGCAGCTCTCTCCAGCTAGCGGGAGGTCCCTACGAGCAGTACTTC. The full variable domain, in which reference TRBV7-2 and TRBJ2-7 provide the parts outside the CDR3, is GAGVSQSPSNKVTEKGKDVELRCDPISGHTALYWYRQSLGQGLEFLIYFQGNSAPDKSGLPSDRFSAERTGGSVSTLTIQRTQQEDSAVYLCASSSLQLAGGPYEQYFGPGTRLTVT.

This chain links TRBV15 with TRBJ2-7; 10 bases fit TRBD2. CDR3 length: 17 amino acids. Germline V gives CDR1 LNHNV, CDR2 YYDKDF (reference sequence). Trimming removed 0 bases from V and 2 bases from J; junction bases left unmatched: 7. The CDR3 is CATSRDIAGGRTYEQYF. The CDR3 DNA reads as TGTGCCACCAGCAGAGATATAGCGGGAGGTAGGACCTACGAGCAGTACTTC.

This rearrangement joins TRBV5-6 to TRBJ1-5; D not resolved. Trimming left V 1 base short and J 3 bases short, with 17 bases between. CDR1 and CDR2 (germline): SGHDT, YYEEEE. This CDR3 has 17 amino acids. In DNA form, the CDR3 reads TGTGCCAGCAGCTTGTCCGAGTCCACCTACCCCAATCAGCCCCAGCATTTT. It specifies CASSLSESTYPNQPQHF.

The rearrangement links TRBV15 to TRBJ1-2; unclear D gene. CDR1 LNHNV and CDR2 YYDKDF come from the germline V gene (reference sequence). The CDR3 loop spans 14 amino acids. V was cut by 1 base and J by 6 bases, with 12 bases left in between. The CDR3 coding sequence is TGTGCCACCAGCAGAGGTAGGCAGACCCATGGCTACACCTTC. It translates to CATSRGRQTHGYTF.

The chain has TRBV5-1 and TRBJ2-7, with 7 bases identical to TRBD1. V trimming: 5 bases; J trimming: 0 bases; junction bases outside the gene matches: 5. In germline, CDR1 is SGHRS, CDR2 YFSETQ. This CDR3 contains 14 residues. CDR3 sequence: CASSRWDSSYEQYF. The CDR3 DNA reads as TGCGCCAGCAGTCGTTGGGACAGCTCCTACGAGCAGTACTTC.

This chain uses TRBV7-3 with TRBJ2-2; 7 bases fit TRBD2. Trimming at V came to 5 bases and at J to 0 bases, leaving 3 bases not matched to a gene. The CDR3 consists of 15 residues. Germline CDR1 and CDR2: SGHTA and FQGTGA. CDR3 sequence: CASSGSGANTGELFF. In nucleotides, the CDR3 is TGTGCCAGCAGCGGAAGCGGGGCGAACACCGGGGAGCTGTTTTTT.

This clone was seen a single time. The V call is TRBV28, the J call TRBJ1-1; D is uncertain. The CDR3 consists of 12 residues. CDR1 is MDHEN, CDR2 SYDVKM, per germline. V lost 7 bases, J lost 1 base, and 7 bases lay in between. CDR3 bases: TGTGCCAGCAACCGGCCGAACACTGAAGCTTTCTTT. It translates to CASNRPNTEAFF.

The V and J genes are TRBV7-6 and TRBJ1-1, with a tentative D call TRBD1 (5 bases). The CDR3 is 15 amino acids. Germline lookup yields CDR1 SGHVS and CDR2 FNYEAQ. V lost 5 bases, J lost 9 bases, and 22 bases lay in between. CDR3 region: CASSHRDSPAAQAFF. The CDR3 bases are TGTGCCAGCAGCCACCGAGACAGCCCAGCGGCCCAAGCTTTCTTT. Drawing the rest from reference TRBV7-6 and TRBJ1-1, the complete variable domain is GAGVSQSPRYKVTKRGQDVALRCDPISGHVSLYWYRQALGQGPEFLTYFNYEAQQDKSGLPNDRFSAERPEGSISTLTIQRTEQRDSAMYRCASSHRDSPAAQAFFGQGTRLTVV.

This clone came up a few times. This chain uses TRBV10-3 with TRBJ2-2; tentatively, D is TRBD2 (7 bases). The length of the CDR3 is 16 residues. V was pared by 5 bases and J by 2 bases, with 15 bases between. The germline gives CDR1 ENHRY, CDR2 SYGVKD. Written as DNA, the CDR3 is TGTGCCATCAGTTCTACCGGGGGGCTAAACACCGGGGAGCTGTTTTTT. This encodes CAISSTGGLNTGELFF.

V usage is TRBV7-2 and J usage is TRBJ2-3; TRBD2 agrees at 10 bases. The ends lost 5 bases at V and 1 base at J; junction bases unmatched: 6. This CDR3 region has 16 residues. CDR1 and CDR2 from the germline V gene are SGHTA and FQGNSA. The CDR3 DNA is TGTGCCAGCAGCCCTCTAGCGGGAGCTGGCACAGATACGCAGTATTTT. Its protein is CASSPLAGAGTDTQYF.

A word on this clone: This CDR3 is missing its conserved last phenylalanine or tryptophan, likely due to a read error. Because the CDR3's place on the DNA is in doubt, the DNA is left out and the CDR3 is given as listed by TCRdb. This chain links TRBV5-3 with TRBJ2-7; the table assigns TRBD2, which was not confirmed against the DNA. TRBV5-3 is placed among ORFs of uncertain function. Termini included, the CDR3 measures 9 amino acids. CDR3 protein: CARSLGAGI.

This clone was recorded a few times. This sequence joins TRBV27 and TRBJ2-3; tentative D call: TRBD2 (6 bases). This CDR3 contains 17 residues. Per the germline V gene, CDR1 is MNHEY and CDR2 is SMNVEV (reference sequence). Trimming shortened V by 2 bases and J by 2 bases, and 17 bases separated the two germline ends. The CDR3 is CASSLGPGEAVTDTQYF. The CDR3 region has the DNA TGTGCCAGCAGTTTAGGACCCGGGGAGGCTGTCACAGATACGCAGTATTTT.

V gene TRBV5-1 combines with J gene TRBJ2-1, with a tentative D call TRBD2 (5 bases). The CDR3 length is 15 residues. V was cut by 0 bases and J by 1 base, with 8 bases left in between. The germline CDR1 and CDR2 sequences are SGHRS and YFSETQ. CDR3 residues: CASSLAGTSYNEQFF. In DNA, the CDR3 is TGCGCCAGCAGCTTGGCGGGAACTTCCTACAATGAGCAGTTCTTC.

The rearrangement joins TRBV29-1 to TRBJ2-5; tentatively, D is TRBD2 (6 bases). Deletions cut 0 bases from V and 5 bases from J, with 13 bases between. The CDR3 runs 14 residues. In germline, CDR1 is SQVTM, CDR2 ANQGSEA. CDR3 amino acids: CSVEEVEGRETQYF. CDR3 bases: TGCAGCGTTGAAGAAGTGGAGGGCCGGGAGACCCAGTACTTC. Combining the CDR3 with reference TRBV29-1 and TRBJ2-5 gives the whole variable domain SAVISQKPSRDICQRGTSLTIQCQVDSQVTMMFWYRQQPGQSLTLIATANQGSEATYESGFVIDKFPISRPNLTFSTLTVSNMSPEDSSIYLCSVEEVEGRETQYFGPGTRLLVL.

The V call is TRBV7-8, the J call TRBJ2-4; possible D gene TRBD2, 5 bases. Trimming took off 5 bases at V and 0 bases at J, with 11 bases between the two ends. The CDR3 runs to 15 residues. Germline CDR1 reads SGHVS; CDR2 reads FQNEAQ. The CDR3 reads CASSPRELAKNIQYF. The CDR3 DNA sequence: TGTGCCAGCAGCCCGAGGGAACTAGCCAAAAACATTCAGTACTTC.

The chain carries TRBV4-3 and TRBJ2-3, with D possibly TRBD1 on 6 matching bases. Trimming took 10 bases from V and 1 from J, leaving 15 bases between them. This CDR3 has 14 amino acids. Germline loops: CDR1 LGHNA, CDR2 YSLEER. The CDR3 loop reads CATTQGLGTDTQYF. The CDR3 DNA is TGCGCCACAACCCAGGGGTTGGGCACAGATACGCAGTATTTT.

The V and J genes are TRBV29-1 and TRBJ2-3, with a weak D call TRBD1 (5 bases). This CDR3 contains 14 residues. Germline V lookup: CDR1 SQVTM, CDR2 ANQGSEA. Deletions cut 2 bases from V and 0 bases from J, with 9 bases between. CDR3 nucleotide sequence: TGCAGCGTTGAAAGCAGGGATAGCACAGATACGCAGTATTTT. Its protein product is CSVESRDSTDTQYF.

This chain uses TRBV6-5 with TRBJ2-7; no firm D call. The CDR3 runs 14 residues. The germline V gene encodes CDR1 MNHEY and CDR2 SVGAGI. Trimming took 7 bases from V and 1 from J, leaving 14 bases between them. The CDR3 sequence is CASTNLFGSYEQYF. Here the CDR3 DNA reads TGTGCCAGCACCAACCTCTTCGGATCCTACGAGCAGTACTTC.

The V gene is TRBV6-1, the J gene TRBJ2-5; 7 positions match TRBD2. The CDR3 totals 16 residues. The V gene end was trimmed by 1 base and the J gene end by 4 bases; junction bases not matched to a gene: 9. Germline V gene data show CDR1 as MNHNS and CDR2 as SASEGT. The CDR3 nucleotides read TGTGCCAGCAGTGAAGTCGTCGCGGCGGGAGTAGAGACCCAGTACTTC. This translates into CASSEVVAAGVETQYF.

This clone was found a few times. The V call is TRBV19, the J call TRBJ2-7; D unclear. The CDR3 consists of 13 residues. V lost 5 bases to trimming and J lost 6 bases, with 14 bases between them. Germline CDR1 is LNHDA and CDR2 is SQIVND (reference sequence). DNA for the CDR3: TGTGCCAGTAGTTTCGGGCCGAACGGCGAGCAGTACTTC. Amino acid sequence: CASSFGPNGEQYF.

This chain joins TRBV27 and TRBJ2-7; 12 bases line up with TRBD2. Trimming at V came to 2 bases and at J to 5 bases, leaving 10 bases not matched to a gene. This CDR3 contains 17 residues. Germline V gene sequence: CDR1 MNHEY, CDR2 SMNVEV (reference sequence). CDR3 amino acids: CASSLAASGRAGNEQYF. CDR3 nucleotide sequence: TGTGCCAGCAGTTTAGCGGCTAGCGGGAGGGCCGGGAACGAGCAGTACTTC.

Concerning this clone: This same CDR3 is encoded by further DNA sequences in the sample. The V gene is TRBV28, the J gene TRBJ1-2, with D unclear. The CDR3 consists of 12 residues. The V end was cut by 2 bases, the J end by 4 bases, with 5 bases between. Germline V gene sequence: CDR1 MDHEN, CDR2 SYDVKM. As DNA, the CDR3 is TGTGCCAGCAGTTTAGGGTCCTATGGCTACACCTTC. This translates into CASSLGSYGYTF.